The sequence of this T cell receptor (beta chain) was determined in a study of human T cells and chemical hapten exposure. Time point denoted: patch test 3, about 24 weeks after DPC sensitization. Treatment denoted: therapeutic diphenylcyclopropenone sensitization with weekly scalp DPC. Blood sampling preceded each patch test application. Unfractionated whole blood was the source of the extracted total RNA. For the library, individual cDNA molecules each received unique molecular identifiers. TCRdb re-called the RACE reads through MiXCR, storing one row per CDR3 protein. The sample lists about 170,000 distinct CDR3 sequences, approximately 30% occurring once. The CDR3 is made up of 15 amino acids. The V segment lost 2 bases and the J segment 6 bases; nucleotides outside the gene matches: 10. Germline assignment: CDR1 SGHRS and CDR2 YFSETQ.

The sample here was whole blood, taken in connection with sensitization to the hapten diphenylcyclopropenone (DPC). This TCR came from a young woman with alopecia areata. Some clones in this sample may be carry-over from other donors' samples. The V and J genes are TRBV5-1 and TRBJ2-7; 8 bases align to TRBD1. The CDR3 coding sequence is TGCGCCAGCAGCTTACCCGACAGGGGAAGGGTCGAGCAGTACTTC. It is translated as CASSLPDRGRVEQYF.